These 26 T cell receptor beta chains were all obtained from the same sample, sequenced in a study of T cells in Graves' hyperthyroidism and ophthalmopathy. RNA transcripts yielded amplified TCR beta CDR3 regions. The HTBI primer set was used in a first-round RT-PCR of the TCR CDR3. Using its own MiXCR run on the multiplex PCR reads, TCRdb lists one record per CDR3 protein. Here the sample spans fewer than 650,000 distinct CDR3 sequences, roughly 15% being singletons. The sequencing sample was made of blood. Source of these receptors: a woman aged 35 to 49 with Graves' ophthalmopathy.

This chain joins TRBV30 and TRBJ1-1, with D uncertain. The V end lost 5 bases, the J end lost 4 bases, and 14 bases lay between the germline ends. The CDR3 contains 13 residues. The V gene's germline CDR1 is GTSNPN and CDR2 SVGIG (reference sequence). CDR3 in amino acids: CAWADGDGTEAFF. As DNA, the CDR3 is TGTGCCTGGGCCGACGGTGATGGCACTGAAGCTTTCTTT.

In this sample, this clonotype turned up a few times. A much larger clone differs by one base, so this may be a read error. The rearrangement uses TRBV28 and TRBJ1-5; D is unclear. CDR3 size: 14 residues. Germline CDR1 is MDHEN and CDR2 is SYDVKM. Trimming shortened V by 4 bases and J by 0 bases, and 7 bases separated the two germline ends. CDR3 amino acids: CASSWAYSNQPQHF. The CDR3 DNA sequence: TGTGCCAGCAGTTGGGCATATAGCAATCAGCCCCAGCATTTT. The full variable domain, rest sourced from reference TRBV28 and TRBJ1-5, is DVKVTQSSRYLVKRTGEKVFLECVQDMDHENMFWYRQDPGLGLRLIYFSYDVKMKEKGDIPEGYSVSREKKERFSLILESASTNQTSMYLCASSWAYSNQPQHFGDGTRLSIL.

V is TRBV19 and J is TRBJ1-6, with TRBD1 matching 7 bases. The V gene end was trimmed by 5 bases and the J gene end by 7 bases; junction bases not matched to a gene: 5. Germline V CDR1 and CDR2: LNHDA, SQIVND (reference sequence). CDR3 length: 14 residues. CDR3 sequence reads: CASSYGQENSPLHF. For the CDR3, the DNA is TGTGCCAGTAGTTATGGACAGGAAAATTCACCCCTCCACTTT.

The sample holds many counts of this clonotype. The rearrangement uses TRBV11-2 and TRBJ2-7, with D possibly called TRBD1 or TRBD2 (5 bases each). Per the germline V gene, CDR1 is SGHAT and CDR2 is FQNNGV. The germline V and J ends were trimmed by 5 bases and 2 bases, with 22 bases remaining between them. The length of the CDR3 is 17 residues. This chain's CDR3 is CASSPPSSGSGPYEQYF. The CDR3 nucleotides read TGTGCCAGCAGCCCACCCAGTTCAGGGTCGGGACCCTACGAGCAGTACTTC.

In its sample, this clonotype was seen many times. This sequence joins TRBV6-1 and TRBJ1-2, with 7 bases fitting TRBD1. Trimming cost V 7 bases and J 4 bases; bases outside gene matches: 6. CDR3 length equals 13 residues. CDR1 MNHNS and CDR2 SASEGT come from the germline V gene. CDR3 in amino acids: CASNTGVSYGYTF. The CDR3 nucleotides read TGTGCCAGCAATACAGGGGTTAGCTATGGCTACACCTTC.

CDR3 loop: CASSFGGSGEQYF. In nucleotides, the CDR3 is TGTGCCAGCAGTTTCGGAGGGAGTGGCGAGCAGTACTTC. The chain uses TRBV28 and TRBJ2-7; D perhaps matches TRBD2 (6 bases). Per germline, CDR1 MDHEN and CDR2 SYDVKM. The CDR3 is 13 residues long. V was clipped by 3 bases and J by 6 bases, with 12 bases between them.

The chain is built from TRBV6-5 and TRBJ1-2, with 9 bases matching TRBD1. Losses at the gene ends were 4 bases for V and 4 bases for J; bases not matched to a gene: 7. Per germline, CDR1 MNHEY and CDR2 SVGAGI. The CDR3 is 15 amino acids. CDR3 nucleotides: TGTGCCAGCAGTTCCCTGACAGGGGGAAGCTATGGCTACACCTTC. It is translated as CASSSLTGGSYGYTF.

A few counts support this clonotype. The J gene is TRBJ2-7, the V gene TRBV10-3; the match to TRBD1 covers 7 bases. Germline assignment: CDR1 ENHRY and CDR2 SYGVKD. The CDR3 covers 13 residues. Unmatched junction bases numbered 8, after V lost 6 bases and J lost 6 bases. The CDR3 bases are TGTGCCATCAGCAGGGACAGTTGGGGCGAGCAGTACTTC. Its protein is CAISRDSWGEQYF.

This clonotype turned up a few times. This may arise from a read error, as a much more abundant clone is one base away. The chain combines TRBV28 with TRBJ1-2; D uncertain. Germline CDR1 reads MDHEN; CDR2 reads SYDVKM. The CDR3 is made up of 15 amino acids. CDR3 nucleotides: TGTGCCAGCAGTATCCCCGCGGCCGCTACCTATGGCTGCACCTTC. It yields the protein CASSIPAAATYGCTF.

This clonotype was observed at least ten times. The V gene is TRBV24-1, the J gene TRBJ2-5, with TRBD2 matching 7 bases. The CDR3 has 16 residues. The V segment lost 4 bases and the J segment 2 bases; nucleotides outside the gene matches: 9. The germline CDR1 and CDR2 sequences are KGHDR and SFDVKD. The CDR3 region is CATSEAGRPPQETQYF. CDR3 nucleotides: TGTGCCACCAGTGAAGCGGGAAGACCACCTCAAGAGACCCAGTACTTC.

This clonotype was counted at least ten times. The V gene is TRBV24-1, the J gene TRBJ2-5; D ambiguous. Germline assignment: CDR1 KGHDR and CDR2 SFDVKD. Trimming pared 1 base from V and 1 base from J, leaving 6 bases between. This CDR3 is 14 amino acids long. The CDR3 here is CATSDFNAQETQYF. The CDR3 nucleotides are TGTGCCACCAGTGATTTCAATGCCCAAGAGACCCAGTACTTC.

This clonotype was observed at least ten times. The V call is TRBV25-1, the J call TRBJ1-2; tentative D call: TRBD1 (6 bases). The CDR3 is 14 residues long. V gave up 4 bases and J gave up 3 bases, with 12 bases separating them. The germline V gene has CDR1 MGHDK and CDR2 SYGVNS. CDR3 bases: TGTGCCAGCAGTGGGGAGGACAGATACTATGGCTACACCTTC. The encoded protein is CASSGEDRYYGYTF.

Ten or more counts support this clonotype. J is TRBJ2-7 and V is TRBV10-1; no reliable D call. The CDR3 consists of 13 residues. Germline V lookup: CDR1 WNHNN, CDR2 SYGVQD (reference sequence). Trimming left V 8 bases short and J 2 bases short, with 13 bases between. DNA for the CDR3: TGCGCCAGCCCTGGGGTACGGGCCTACGAGCAGTACTTC. It yields the protein CASPGVRAYEQYF.

V gene TRBV30 combines with J gene TRBJ1-1, with TRBD1 matching 7 bases. The length of the CDR3 is 13 residues. Trimming cost V 4 bases and J 1 base; bases outside gene matches: 3. Germline V gives CDR1 GTSNPN, CDR2 SVGIG (reference sequence). DNA of the CDR3: TGTGCCTGGATGAACAGGGGGAACACTGAAGCTTTCTTT. Translated, it gives CAWMNRGNTEAFF.

The table lists this clonotype with many counts. The V and J genes are TRBV30 and TRBJ1-2, with TRBD1 matching over 8 bases. This CDR3 spans 15 amino acids. J gave up 0 bases and V 4 bases, and 7 bases lay outside the gene matches. Germline loops: CDR1 GTSNPN, CDR2 SVGIG (reference sequence). The CDR3 nucleotides read TGTGCCTGGACCGCACCAGGGGGCTCTAACTATGGCTACACCTTC. Encoded protein: CAWTAPGGSNYGYTF.

Only a few counts were recorded for this clonotype. The chain has TRBV10-3 and TRBJ2-7; weak D call: TRBD1 (6 bases). CDR1 is ENHRY and CDR2 is SYGVKD in the germline V gene. This CDR3 has 12 amino acids. The V and J ends lost 4 bases and 4 bases respectively, with 8 bases between them. The CDR3 spells CAISATGYEQYF. The CDR3 DNA reads as TGTGCCATCAGTGCAACAGGGTACGAGCAGTACTTC.

Ten or more counts support this clonotype. This chain joins TRBV19 and TRBJ1-2; TRBD1 matches 7 bases. V lost 9 bases, J lost 2 bases, and 3 bases stayed unmatched. The CDR3 has 12 residues. Germline loops: CDR1 LNHDA, CDR2 SQIVND (reference sequence). The chain's CDR3 is CASKQGNYGYTF. The CDR3, as DNA: TGTGCCAGCAAACAGGGGAACTATGGCTACACCTTC.

This clonotype was observed at least ten times. V and J are TRBV6-1 and TRBJ1-1; TRBD1 aligns across 11 bases. The germline CDR1 and CDR2 sequences are MNHNS and SASEGT. The V segment lost 3 bases and the J segment 11 bases; nucleotides outside the gene matches: 5. The CDR3 is 13 residues long. The DNA for the CDR3 is TGTGCCAGCAGTGAGTGGGGGGACAGGGGGGCTTTCTTT. Translating it yields CASSEWGDRGAFF.

This clonotype occurred many times. This chain uses TRBV24-1 with TRBJ2-5; 9 positions agree with TRBD1. CDR1 and CDR2 (germline): KGHDR, SFDVKD. CDR3 size: 17 residues. V dropped 4 bases and J dropped 4; count of bases not matched to a gene: 12. This CDR3 is CATSDTTGGGGSETQYF. The CDR3 DNA follows: TGTGCCACCAGTGACACCACAGGGGGCGGAGGTTCAGAGACCCAGTACTTC.

V and J are TRBV6-2 or TRBV6-3 and TRBJ2-5; 10 bases are a match to TRBD2. The trim removed 4 bases at V and 3 bases at J, leaving 8 bases unmatched. Germline CDR1 and CDR2: MNHEY and SVGEGT. The CDR3 has 16 amino acids. The CDR3 loop reads CASSWSSGRNKETQYF. Written as DNA, the CDR3 is TGTGCCAGCAGTTGGAGTAGCGGGAGGAACAAAGAGACCCAGTACTTC.

This clonotype was counted at least ten times. The chain is built from TRBV6-5 and TRBJ1-2, with D perhaps TRBD1 (5 bases). CDR3 length: 13 residues. The germline V gene has CDR1 MNHEY and CDR2 SVGAGI. Trimming shortened V by 2 bases and J by 7 bases, and 11 bases separated the two germline ends. As DNA, the CDR3 is TGTGCCAGCAGTTACGAGGGAACAGGTGGCTACACCTTC. The encoded protein is CASSYEGTGGYTF.

This clonotype was recorded many times. The CDR3 DNA reads as TGTGCCAGCAGTCCCTCTGACTACGAGCAGTACTTC. Translating gives CASSPSDYEQYF. The V and J genes are TRBV6-2 or TRBV6-3 and TRBJ2-7; D is unresolved. Germline assignment: CDR1 MNHEY and CDR2 SVGEGT. This CDR3 has 12 residues. The ends were cut back, 5 bases at V and 3 bases at J, with 8 bases in the middle.

V is TRBV10-3 and J is TRBJ2-7, with 8 bases matching TRBD1. The CDR3 length is 14 residues. With V trimmed by 2 bases and J by 4 bases, 4 bases remained unmatched. Looked up from germline, CDR1 is ENHRY and CDR2 is SYGVKD. CDR3 region: CAISEIGQGYEQYF. Written as DNA, the CDR3 is TGTGCCATCAGTGAGATTGGACAGGGTTACGAGCAGTACTTC.

There are many counts of this clonotype. In DNA, the CDR3 is TGTGCCAGCAGCCTAAACGGACAGGGGGTCGCTGAAGCTTTCTTT. Translation gives CASSLNGQGVAEAFF. The chain combines TRBV11-2 with TRBJ1-1; TRBD1 agrees at 10 bases. Germline lookup yields CDR1 SGHAT and CDR2 FQNNGV. The CDR3 covers 15 residues. With V trimmed by 5 bases and J by 6 bases, 9 bases remained unmatched.

This clonotype showed up many times. This rearrangement joins TRBV6-2 or TRBV6-3 to TRBJ2-5; 8 bases map to TRBD1. The CDR3 extends over 15 amino acids. The germline V gene encodes CDR1 MNHEY and CDR2 SVGEGT. The J segment lost 5 bases and the V segment lost 6 bases, leaving 11 bases of the junction unmatched. The DNA of the CDR3 is TGTGCCAGCAGCCAAGGACAGGGAGGTGTGGAGACCCAGTACTTC. As protein: CASSQGQGGVETQYF.

In this sample, this clonotype turned up many times. The gene calls are TRBV12-3 or TRBV12-4 and TRBJ2-7, with D unresolved. CDR3 length: 12 residues. V gave up 6 bases and J gave up 5 bases, with 11 bases separating them. CDR3 coding DNA: TGTGCCAGCAGCCCCGACCGTAACGAGCAGTACTTC. Translated: CASSPDRNEQYF.